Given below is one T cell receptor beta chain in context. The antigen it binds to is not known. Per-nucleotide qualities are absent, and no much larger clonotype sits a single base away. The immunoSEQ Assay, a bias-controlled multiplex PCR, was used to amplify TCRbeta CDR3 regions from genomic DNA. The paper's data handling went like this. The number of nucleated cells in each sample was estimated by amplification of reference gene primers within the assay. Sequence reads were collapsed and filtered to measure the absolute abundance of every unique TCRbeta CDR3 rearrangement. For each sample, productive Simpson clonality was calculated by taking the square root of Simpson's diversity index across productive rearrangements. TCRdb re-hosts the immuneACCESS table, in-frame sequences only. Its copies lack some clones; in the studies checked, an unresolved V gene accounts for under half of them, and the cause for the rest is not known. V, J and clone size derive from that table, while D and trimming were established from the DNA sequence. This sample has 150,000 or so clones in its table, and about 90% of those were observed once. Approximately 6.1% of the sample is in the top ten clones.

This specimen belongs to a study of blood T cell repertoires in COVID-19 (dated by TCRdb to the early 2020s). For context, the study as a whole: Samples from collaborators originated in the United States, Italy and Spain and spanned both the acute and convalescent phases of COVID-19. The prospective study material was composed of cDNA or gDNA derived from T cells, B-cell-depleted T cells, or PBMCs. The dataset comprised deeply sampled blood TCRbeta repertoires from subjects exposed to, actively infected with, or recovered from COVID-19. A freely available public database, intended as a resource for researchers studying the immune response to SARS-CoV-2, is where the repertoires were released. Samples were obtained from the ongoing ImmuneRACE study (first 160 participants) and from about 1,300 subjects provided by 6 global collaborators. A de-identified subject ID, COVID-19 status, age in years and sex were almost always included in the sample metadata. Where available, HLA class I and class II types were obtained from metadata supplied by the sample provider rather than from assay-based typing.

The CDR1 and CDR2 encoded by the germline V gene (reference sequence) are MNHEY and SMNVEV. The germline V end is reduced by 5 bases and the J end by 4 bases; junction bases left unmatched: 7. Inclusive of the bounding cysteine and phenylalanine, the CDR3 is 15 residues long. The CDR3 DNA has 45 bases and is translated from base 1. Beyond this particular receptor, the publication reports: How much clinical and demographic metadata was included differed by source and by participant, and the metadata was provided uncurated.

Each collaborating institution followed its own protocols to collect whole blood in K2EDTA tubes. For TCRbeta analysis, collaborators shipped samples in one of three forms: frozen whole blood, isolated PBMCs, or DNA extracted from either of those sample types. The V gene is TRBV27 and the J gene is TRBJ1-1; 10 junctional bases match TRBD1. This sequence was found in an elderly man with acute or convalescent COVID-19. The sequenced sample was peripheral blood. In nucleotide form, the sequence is TGTGCCAGCAGTCCGACAGGGGGCGCGGGCACTGAAGCTTTCTTT. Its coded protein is CASSPTGGAGTEAFF.